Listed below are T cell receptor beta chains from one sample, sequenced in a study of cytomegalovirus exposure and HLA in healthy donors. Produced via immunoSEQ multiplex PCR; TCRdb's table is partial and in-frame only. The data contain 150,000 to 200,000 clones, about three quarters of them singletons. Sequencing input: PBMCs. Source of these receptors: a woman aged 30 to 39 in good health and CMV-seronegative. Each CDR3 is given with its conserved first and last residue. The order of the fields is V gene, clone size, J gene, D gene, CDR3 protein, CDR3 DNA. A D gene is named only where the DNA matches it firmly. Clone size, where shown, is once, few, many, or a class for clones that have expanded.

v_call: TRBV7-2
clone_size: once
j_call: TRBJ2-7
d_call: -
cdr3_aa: CASSLGSGNPYEQYF
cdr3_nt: TGTGCCAGCAGCTTAGGGTCGGGGAACCCATACGAGCAGTACTTC

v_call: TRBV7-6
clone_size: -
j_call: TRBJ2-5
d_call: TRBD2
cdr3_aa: CASSSPGTSGFQETQYF
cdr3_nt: TGTGCCAGCAGCTCTCCCGGGACTAGCGGATTCCAAGAGACCCAGTACTTC

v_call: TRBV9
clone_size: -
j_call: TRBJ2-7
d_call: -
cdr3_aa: CASSVATGGEQYF
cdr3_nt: TGTGCCAGCAGCGTAGCTACGGGCGGGGAGCAGTACTTC

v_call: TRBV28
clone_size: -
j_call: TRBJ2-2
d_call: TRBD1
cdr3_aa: CASSYRGPNTGELFF
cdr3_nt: TGTGCCAGCAGTTACAGGGGCCCGAACACCGGGGAGCTGTTTTTT

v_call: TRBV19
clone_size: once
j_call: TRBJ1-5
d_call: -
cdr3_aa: CASSAPGYRDGNQPQHF
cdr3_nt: TGTGCCAGTAGTGCGCCGGGCTACAGGGATGGCAATCAGCCCCAGCATTTT

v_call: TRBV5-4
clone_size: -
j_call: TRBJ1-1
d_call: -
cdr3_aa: CASSSGVTEAFF
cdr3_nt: TGTGCCAGCAGCTCAGGGGTGACTGAAGCTTTCTTT

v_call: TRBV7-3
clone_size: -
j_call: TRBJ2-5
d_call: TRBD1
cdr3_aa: CASSPGGQGASETQYF
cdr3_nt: TGTGCCAGCAGCCCAGGGGGGCAGGGGGCCTCAGAGACCCAGTACTTC

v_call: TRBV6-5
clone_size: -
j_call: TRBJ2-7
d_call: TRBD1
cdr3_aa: CASSYSTGVFSYEQYF
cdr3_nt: TGTGCCAGCAGTTACTCGACAGGGGTGTTTTCCTACGAGCAGTACTTC

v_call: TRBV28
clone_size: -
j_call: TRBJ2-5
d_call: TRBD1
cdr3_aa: CASSSPPGQGEYF
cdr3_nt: TGTGCCAGCAGTTCCCCTCCGGGACAGGGCGAGTACTTC

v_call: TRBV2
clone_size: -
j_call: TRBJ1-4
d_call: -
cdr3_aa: CASRERLLSDEKLFF
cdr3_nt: TGTGCCAGCAGAGAACGACTGCTTAGCGATGAAAAACTGTTTTTT

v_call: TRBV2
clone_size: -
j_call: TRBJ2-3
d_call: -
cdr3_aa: CAREGGGDTQYF
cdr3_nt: TGTGCCAGGGAAGGAGGCGGAGATACGCAGTATTTT

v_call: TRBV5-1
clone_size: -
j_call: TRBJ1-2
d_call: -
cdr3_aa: CASSSGITNYGYTF
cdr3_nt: TGCGCCAGCAGCTCCGGGATTACTAACTATGGCTACACCTTC

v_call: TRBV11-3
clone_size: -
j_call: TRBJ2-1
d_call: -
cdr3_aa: CASRSGAGEQFF
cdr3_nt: TGTGCCAGCAGATCTGGCGCGGGTGAGCAGTTCTTC

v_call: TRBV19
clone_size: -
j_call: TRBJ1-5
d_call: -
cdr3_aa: CASSRLTGSWNNQPQHF
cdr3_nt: TGTGCCAGTAGCCGCCTGACAGGAAGTTGGAACAATCAGCCCCAGCATTTT

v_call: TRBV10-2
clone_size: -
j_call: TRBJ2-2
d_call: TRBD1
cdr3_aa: CASSAHPGQGNTGELFF
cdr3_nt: TGCGCCAGCAGTGCTCATCCGGGACAGGGCAACACCGGGGAGCTGTTTTTT

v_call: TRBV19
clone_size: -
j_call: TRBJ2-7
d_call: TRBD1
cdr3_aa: CASSIGDRPSYEQYF
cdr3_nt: TGTGCCAGTAGTATAGGGGACAGGCCTTCCTACGAGCAGTACTTC

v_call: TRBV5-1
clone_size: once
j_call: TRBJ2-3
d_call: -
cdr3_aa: CASSLYGAATTDTQYF
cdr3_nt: TGCGCCAGCAGCTTGTATGGGGCGGCTACGACAGATACGCAGTATTTT

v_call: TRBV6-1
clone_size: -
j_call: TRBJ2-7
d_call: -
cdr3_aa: CASSAARTDYEQYF
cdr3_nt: TGTGCCAGCAGTGCCGCCCGGACAGACTACGAGCAGTACTTC

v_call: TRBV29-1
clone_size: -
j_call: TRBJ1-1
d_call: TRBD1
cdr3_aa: CSVLRQGARLNTEAFF
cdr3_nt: TGCAGCGTCCTGAGACAGGGGGCGCGTCTGAACACTGAAGCTTTCTTT

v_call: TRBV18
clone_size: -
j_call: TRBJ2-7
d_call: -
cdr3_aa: CASSPRGASPHSDEQYF
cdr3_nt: TGTGCCAGCTCACCAAGAGGAGCTTCACCCCATTCTGACGAGCAGTACTTC

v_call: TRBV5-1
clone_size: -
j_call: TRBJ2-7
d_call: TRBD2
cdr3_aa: CASSLAGGLEEQYF
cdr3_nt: TGCGCCAGCAGCTTAGCGGGAGGTTTGGAAGAGCAGTACTTC

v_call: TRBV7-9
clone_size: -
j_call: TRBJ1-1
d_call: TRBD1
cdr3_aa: CASWRQGSTEAFF
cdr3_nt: TGTGCCAGCTGGAGACAGGGAAGCACTGAAGCTTTCTTT

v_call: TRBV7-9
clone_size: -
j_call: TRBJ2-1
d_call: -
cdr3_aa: CASSSLATSSYNEQFF
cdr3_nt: TGTGCCAGCAGCTCCCTAGCGACCAGCTCCTACAATGAGCAGTTCTTC

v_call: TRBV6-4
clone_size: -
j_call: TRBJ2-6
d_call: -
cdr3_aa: CASSDQESSGANVLTF
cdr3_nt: TGTGCCAGCAGTGACCAAGAGTCCTCTGGGGCCAACGTCCTGACTTTC

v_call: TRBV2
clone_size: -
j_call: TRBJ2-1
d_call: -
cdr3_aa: CASSPATIGYNEQFF
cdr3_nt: TGTGCCAGCTCGCCGGCGACTATAGGTTACAATGAGCAGTTCTTC

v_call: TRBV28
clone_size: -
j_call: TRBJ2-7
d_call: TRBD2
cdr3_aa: CASSLGTSGRAYEQYF
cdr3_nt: TGTGCCAGCAGCCTCGGGACTAGCGGGAGGGCCTACGAGCAGTACTTC

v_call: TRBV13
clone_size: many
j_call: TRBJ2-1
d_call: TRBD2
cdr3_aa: CASSSDPLGASGSNEQFF
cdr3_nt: TGTGCCAGCAGCTCAGATCCCCTGGGGGCTAGCGGGAGCAATGAGCAGTTCTTC

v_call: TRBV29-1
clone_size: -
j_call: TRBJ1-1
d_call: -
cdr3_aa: CSATMPPTDATGAFF
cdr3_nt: TGCAGCGCCACGATGCCCCCTACGGACGCTACAGGAGCTTTCTTT

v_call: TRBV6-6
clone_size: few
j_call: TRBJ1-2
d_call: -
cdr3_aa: CASRGSRDYGYTF
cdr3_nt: TGTGCCAGCCGCGGATCAAGAGACTATGGCTACACCTTC

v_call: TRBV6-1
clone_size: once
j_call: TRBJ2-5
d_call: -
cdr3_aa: CASTEEGGNQETQYF
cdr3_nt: TGTGCCAGCACTGAGGAGGGCGGGAATCAAGAGACCCAGTACTTC

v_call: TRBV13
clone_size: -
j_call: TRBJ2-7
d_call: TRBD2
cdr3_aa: CASSGQTSGSAYEQYF
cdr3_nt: TGTGCCAGCAGCGGGCAGACTAGCGGTTCGGCCTACGAGCAGTACTTC

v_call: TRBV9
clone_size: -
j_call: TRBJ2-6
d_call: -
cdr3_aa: CASSAFPGANVLTF
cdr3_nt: TGTGCCAGCAGCGCTTTTCCTGGGGCCAACGTCCTGACTTTC

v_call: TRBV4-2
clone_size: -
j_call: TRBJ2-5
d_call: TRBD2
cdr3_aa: CASSQDRASGETQYF
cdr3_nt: TGTGCCAGCAGCCAAGATAGGGCTAGCGGGGAGACCCAGTACTTC

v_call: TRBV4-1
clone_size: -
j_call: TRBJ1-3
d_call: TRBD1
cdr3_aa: CASSPRGKQGLGNTIYF
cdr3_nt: TGCGCCAGCAGTCCAAGGGGGAAACAGGGGCTTGGAAACACCATATATTTT

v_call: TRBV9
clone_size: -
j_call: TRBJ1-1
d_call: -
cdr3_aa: CASSVTTGTEAFF
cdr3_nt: TGTGCCAGCAGCGTGACTACAGGGACTGAAGCTTTCTTT

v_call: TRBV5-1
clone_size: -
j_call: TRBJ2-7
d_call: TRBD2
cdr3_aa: CASSAGLAGRVDEQYF
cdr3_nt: TGCGCCAGCAGCGCGGGACTAGCGGGGAGGGTCGACGAGCAGTACTTC

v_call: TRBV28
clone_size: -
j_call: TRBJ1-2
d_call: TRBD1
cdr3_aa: CASYRGVLANYGYTF
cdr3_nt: TGTGCCAGTTACAGGGGGGTCCTGGCTAACTATGGCTACACCTTC

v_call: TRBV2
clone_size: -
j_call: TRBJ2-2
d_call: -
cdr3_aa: CASSPQVGTGELFF
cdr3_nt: TGTGCCAGCAGTCCACAGGTGGGAACCGGGGAGCTGTTTTTT

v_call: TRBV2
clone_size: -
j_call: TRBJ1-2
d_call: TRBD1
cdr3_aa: CASSEPDRGKRGYTF
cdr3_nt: TGTGCCAGCAGTGAGCCCGACAGGGGGAAACGCGGCTACACCTTC

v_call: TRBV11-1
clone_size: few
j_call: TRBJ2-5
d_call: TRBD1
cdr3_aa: CASSLGGTGIGETQYF
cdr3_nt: TGTGCCAGCAGCTTAGGGGGGACAGGAATCGGGGAGACCCAGTACTTC

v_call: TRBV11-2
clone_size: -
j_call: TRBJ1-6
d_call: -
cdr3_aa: CASSLDFSGNSPLHF
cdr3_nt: TGTGCCAGCAGCTTAGATTTTTCGGGTAATTCACCCCTCCACTTT

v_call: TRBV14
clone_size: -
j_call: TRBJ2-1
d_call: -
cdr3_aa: CASSLRTPYNEQFF
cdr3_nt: TGTGCCAGCAGCCTAAGGACTCCCTACAATGAGCAGTTCTTC